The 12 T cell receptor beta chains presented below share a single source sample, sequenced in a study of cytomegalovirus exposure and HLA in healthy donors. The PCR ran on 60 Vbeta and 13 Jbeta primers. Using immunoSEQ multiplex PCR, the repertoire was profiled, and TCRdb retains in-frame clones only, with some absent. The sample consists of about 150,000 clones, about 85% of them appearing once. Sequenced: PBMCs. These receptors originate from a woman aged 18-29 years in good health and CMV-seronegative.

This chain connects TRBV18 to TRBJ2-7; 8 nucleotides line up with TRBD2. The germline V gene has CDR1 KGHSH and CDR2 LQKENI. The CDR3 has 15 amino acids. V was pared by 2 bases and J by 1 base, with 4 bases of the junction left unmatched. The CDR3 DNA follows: TGTGCCAGCTCACCAAAAACGGGAGGGTCCTACGAGCAGTACTTC. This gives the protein CASSPKTGGSYEQYF.

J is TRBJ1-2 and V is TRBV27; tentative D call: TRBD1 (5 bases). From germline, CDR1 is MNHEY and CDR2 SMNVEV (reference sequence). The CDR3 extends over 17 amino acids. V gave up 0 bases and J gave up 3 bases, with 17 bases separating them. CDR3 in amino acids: CASSLSRREGQDYGYTF. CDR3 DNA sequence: TGTGCCAGCAGTTTATCCCGGAGGGAGGGGCAGGACTATGGCTACACCTTC.

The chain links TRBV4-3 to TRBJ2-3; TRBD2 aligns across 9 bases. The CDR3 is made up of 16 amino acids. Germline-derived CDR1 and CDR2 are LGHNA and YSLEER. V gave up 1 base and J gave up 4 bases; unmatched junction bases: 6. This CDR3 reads CASSQGIAGAADTQYF. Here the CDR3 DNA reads TGCGCCAGCAGCCAAGGGATAGCGGGAGCTGCAGATACGCAGTATTTT.

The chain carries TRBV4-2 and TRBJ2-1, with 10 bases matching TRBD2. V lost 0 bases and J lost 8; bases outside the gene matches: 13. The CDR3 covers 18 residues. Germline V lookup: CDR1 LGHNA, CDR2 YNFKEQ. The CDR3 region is CASSQDGVRLAGAHEQFF. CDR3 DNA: TGTGCCAGCAGCCAAGATGGGGTTCGGCTAGCGGGAGCCCATGAGCAGTTCTTC.

The chain's CDR3 is CASSLGLAGVIGELFF. Here the CDR3 DNA reads TGTGCCAGCAGTCTCGGACTAGCGGGAGTCATCGGGGAGCTGTTTTTT. The chain uses TRBV28 and TRBJ2-2; 13 bases are shared with TRBD2. The CDR3 has 16 residues. The germline CDR1 and CDR2 sequences are MDHEN and SYDVKM. Germline trimming cut 5 bases from V and 7 bases from J; bases unmatched to any gene: 7.

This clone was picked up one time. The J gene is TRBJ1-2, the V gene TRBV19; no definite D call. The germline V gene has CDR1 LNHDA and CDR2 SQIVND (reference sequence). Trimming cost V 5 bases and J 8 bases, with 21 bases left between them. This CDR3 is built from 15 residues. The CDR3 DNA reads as TGTGCCAGTAGTGTAACCGATGGTATGCCGGTCGGCTACACCTTC. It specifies CASSVTDGMPVGYTF.

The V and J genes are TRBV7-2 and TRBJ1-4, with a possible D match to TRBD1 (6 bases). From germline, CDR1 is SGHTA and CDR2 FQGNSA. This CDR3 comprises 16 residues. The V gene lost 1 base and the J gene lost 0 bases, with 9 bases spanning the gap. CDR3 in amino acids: CASSLDRAATNEKLFF. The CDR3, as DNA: TGTGCCAGCAGCTTAGACAGGGCTGCAACTAATGAAAAACTGTTTTTT.

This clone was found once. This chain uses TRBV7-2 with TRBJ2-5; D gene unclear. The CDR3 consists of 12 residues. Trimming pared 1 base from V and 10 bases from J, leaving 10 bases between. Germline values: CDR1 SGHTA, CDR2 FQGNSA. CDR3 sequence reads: CASSLGGRFQYF. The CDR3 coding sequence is TGTGCCAGCAGCTTAGGAGGCCGGTTCCAGTACTTC.

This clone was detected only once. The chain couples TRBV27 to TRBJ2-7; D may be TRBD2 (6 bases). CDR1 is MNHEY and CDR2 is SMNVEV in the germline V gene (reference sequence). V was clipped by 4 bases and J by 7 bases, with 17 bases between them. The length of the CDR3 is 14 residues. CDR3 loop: CASSSGAGLGEQYF. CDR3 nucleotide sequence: TGTGCCAGCAGTTCCGGCGCGGGGCTGGGTGAGCAGTACTTC.

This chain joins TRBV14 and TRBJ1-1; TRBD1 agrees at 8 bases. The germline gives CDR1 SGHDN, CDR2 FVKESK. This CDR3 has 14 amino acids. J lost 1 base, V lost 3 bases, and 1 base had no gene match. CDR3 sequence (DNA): TGTGCCAGCAGCCACACAGGGGGGAACACTGAAGCTTTCTTT. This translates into CASSHTGGNTEAFF.

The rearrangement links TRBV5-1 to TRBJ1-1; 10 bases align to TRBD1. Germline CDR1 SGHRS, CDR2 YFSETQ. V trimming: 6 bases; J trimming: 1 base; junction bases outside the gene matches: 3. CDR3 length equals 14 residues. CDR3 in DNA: TGCGCCAGCACCTGGGACAGGGGGAACACTGAAGCTTTCTTT. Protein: CASTWDRGNTEAFF.

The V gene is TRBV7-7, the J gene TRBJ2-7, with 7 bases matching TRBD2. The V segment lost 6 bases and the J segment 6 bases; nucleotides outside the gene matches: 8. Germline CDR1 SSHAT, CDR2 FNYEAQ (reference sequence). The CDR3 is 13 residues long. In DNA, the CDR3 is TGTGCCAGCAGTTCCACGCGGGAGAGCGAGCAGTACTTC. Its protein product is CASSSTRESEQYF. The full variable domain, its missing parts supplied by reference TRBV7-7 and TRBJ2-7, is GAGVSQSPRYKVTKRGQDVTLRCDPISSHATLYWYQQALGQGPEFLTYFNYEAQPDKSGLPSDRFSAERPEGSISTLTIQRTEQRDSAMYRCASSSTRESEQYFGPGTRLTVT.